Included here is one T cell receptor (beta chain) sequence, with context. The CDR3 spans 15 residues. V lost 4 bases to trimming and J lost 4 bases; unmatched junction nucleotides: 5. Per germline, CDR1 MNHNS and CDR2 SASEGT. Sequencing used immunoSEQ multiplex PCR; TCRdb keeps in-frame clones, though not all of them. The table has about 56,000 clones, 80% to 95% seen once. This sample was taken from a study of technical replicates of blood from a few donors. Sequencing was done on a sample of PBMCs. V usage is TRBV6-1 and J usage is TRBJ2-1, with 9 bases that match TRBD2. The receptor comes from a human donor in good health. Some clones in this sample may be carry-over from other donors' samples. CDR3 loop: CASSATSGLYNEQFF. In nucleotides, the CDR3 is TGTGCCAGCAGTGCAACTAGCGGGTTATACAATGAGCAGTTCTTC.